This is a list of T cell receptor beta chains from one sample in a study of T cells in Graves' hyperthyroidism and ophthalmopathy. TCRdb analysed the multiplex PCR reads with MiXCR anew, one entry per CDR3 protein. The sample holds 730,000 or so distinct CDR3 sequences, around a sixth seen once. Sequenced input: blood. These receptor sequences come from a woman aged 50 to 60 with Graves' hyperthyroidism that later progressed to Graves' ophthalmopathy. The CDR3 runs from the conserved cysteine through the conserved F or W. Fields, in order: V gene, clone size, J gene, D gene, CDR3 DNA, CDR3 protein. A D gene is named only where the DNA matches it firmly. Clone size is stated in some rows and not others, as once, few, many or a class when expanded.

>TRBV12-3/TRBV12-4|many|TRBJ1-6|-
TGTGCCAGCCGATGGGCCGCTTCACCCCTCCACTTT
CASRWAASPLHF
>TRBV2|few|TRBJ2-7|-
TGTGCCAGCAGGGTGACAGGATTAGGGTACGAGCAGCACTTC
CASRVTGLGYEQHF
>TRBV5-1|many|TRBJ2-3|-
-
CASSLWTRESTDTQYF
>TRBV30|few|TRBJ2-7|-
TGTGCCTGGAGGCGTGGGGCCTACGAGCAGTACTTC
CAWRRGAYEQYF
>TRBV11-2|-|TRBJ2-7|-
TGTGCCAGCAGCTTAGCCTCCAGTGAGCAGTACTTC
CASSLASSEQYF
>TRBV27|many|TRBJ1-1|TRBD1
TGTGCCAGCAGCCGGGACAGGGGAGTTCTGAACACTGAAGCTTTCTTT
CASSRDRGVLNTEAFF
>TRBV6-2/TRBV6-3|many|TRBJ1-1|-
TGTGCCAGCAGTTACTCGTTAGACGGATCTGACACGAACACTGAAGCTTTCTTT
CASSYSLDGSDTNTEAFF
>TRBV7-9|few|TRBJ2-7|-
TGTGCCAGCAGCTTACTACAGGGAGGCTCCTACGAGCAGTACTTC
CASSLLQGGSYEQYF
>TRBV6-1|few|TRBJ2-3|-
TGTGCCAGCACTGGCTCGACGCGTGCAGATACGCAGTATTTT
CASTGSTRADTQYF
>TRBV12-3/TRBV12-4|-|TRBJ2-2|-
TGTGCCAGCAGTTGGGCAGGGGTAAACACCGGGGAGCTGTTTTTT
CASSWAGVNTGELFF
>TRBV2|few|TRBJ2-4|-
TGTGCCAGCACTCTACTATCCGGGCCAGGGACGGACATTCAGTACTTC
CASTLLSGPGTDIQYF
>TRBV6-1|-|TRBJ1-6|-
TGTGCCAGCAGTGAAGCGAAGCAGGCGAGCTCCTATAATTCACCCCTCCACTTT
CASSEAKQASSYNSPLHF
>TRBV30|-|TRBJ1-2|TRBD1
TGTGCACTCGGACAGGGAAGAGACTATGGCTACACCTTC
CALGQGRDYGYTF
>TRBV3-1|many|TRBJ2-7|-
TGTGCCAGCAGCCACACGACGAACTACGAGCAGTACTTC
CASSHTTNYEQYF
>TRBV7-8|many|TRBJ2-7|-
TGTGCCAGCAGCTTAGCGCGTGCAGGGTTCGGGGTCGAGCAGTACTTC
CASSLARAGFGVEQYF
>TRBV9|-|TRBJ1-5|-
TGTGCCAGCAGCGTAGGAGGAGGGACGCAGCCCCAGCATTTT
CASSVGGGTQPQHF
>TRBV5-8|-|TRBJ1-4|-
TGTGCCAGCAGCTTACAGGGAGGGAGTGAAAAACTGTTTTTT
CASSLQGGSEKLFF
>TRBV7-9|many|TRBJ1-1|-
TGTGCCAGCAGCTTAGGGGCAGGGGCCTTGAACACTGAAGCTTTCTTT
CASSLGAGALNTEAFF
>TRBV20-1|-|TRBJ2-7|TRBD1
TGCAGTGCTCAACTCGGACAGGCCCTTACCTACGAGCAGCACTTC
CSAQLGQALTYEQHF
>TRBV7-9|-|TRBJ1-5|-
TGTGCCAGCAGCCGGAGTGGGGGGGCGGGCCAGCCCCAGCATTTT
CASSRSGGAGQPQHF
>TRBV7-9|few|TRBJ2-1|-
TGTGCCAGTGGCCAGGACTCCTACAATGAGCAGTTCTTC
CASGQDSYNEQFF
>TRBV10-3|-|TRBJ2-7|-
TGTGCCATCAAGAACGTAGCGGCAACCTACGAGCAGTACTTC
CAIKNVAATYEQYF
>TRBV20-1|-|TRBJ1-1|-
TGCAGTGCTAGAGCTCGTGGGGGGGTCAAAGCTTTCTTT
CSARARGGVKAFF
>TRBV20-1|few|TRBJ1-2|-
TGCAGTGCTAGAGATAGTAGGAGGGCCCGGTTTAACTATGGCTACACCTTC
CSARDSRRARFNYGYTF
>TRBV6-1|few|TRBJ1-4|-
TGTGCCAGCACGAGACAGACTAATGAAAAACTGTTTTTT
CASTRQTNEKLFF
>TRBV5-5|few|TRBJ1-1|-
TGTGCCAGCATCCCAAGGGGGGCCCAATTCAGCGAAGCTTTCTTT
CASIPRGAQFSEAFF
>TRBV12-3/TRBV12-4|many|TRBJ2-7|-
TGTGCCAGCAGCCCGGGCGGGTCCTACGAGCAGTACTTC
CASSPGGSYEQYF
>TRBV9|-|TRBJ2-2|-
TGTGCCAGCAAACCGGGATTGAACACCGGGGAGCTGTTTTTT
CASKPGLNTGELFF
>TRBV5-6|-|TRBJ1-1|-
TGTGCCAGCAGCTTCTGGAGGACAGTGGACACTGAAGCTTTCTTT
CASSFWRTVDTEAFF
>TRBV29-1|few|TRBJ1-2|-
TGCAGCGCAGGGAGGGATGGCTACACCTTC
CSAGRDGYTF
>TRBV20-1|once|TRBJ2-5|-
TGCAGTGCTAGAGAAGACCAACGGGAGACCCAGTACTTC
CSAREDQRETQYF
>TRBV10-3|few|TRBJ1-1|TRBD1
TGTGCCATCAGTGCCCCGACAGGGGCCACTGAAGCTTTCTTT
CAISAPTGATEAFF
>TRBV7-9|-|TRBJ1-6|TRBD1
TGTGCCAGCAGCCAGACCGGGACAGGAGAATCACCCCTCCACTTT
CASSQTGTGESPLHF
>TRBV5-1|-|TRBJ1-6|-
TGCGCCAGCAGCTTGGGGGCAAGTTCACCCCTCCACTTT
CASSLGASSPLHF
>TRBV29-1|-|TRBJ2-3|-
TGCAGCGCCCCGCTACTCACAGATACGCAGTATTTT
CSAPLLTDTQYF
>TRBV5-6|-|TRBJ2-7|TRBD1
TGTGCCAGCAGCTTGGGACAGGGGGCGACCGAGCAGTACTTC
CASSLGQGATEQYF
>TRBV20-1|many|TRBJ1-2|-
TGCACTAAAACCGGTCCGGGGGACTATGGCTACACCTTC
CTKTGPGDYGYTF
>TRBV19|few|TRBJ1-5|-
TGTGCCAGTACTCAGTCGCGCACAGGCGATAATCAGCCCCAGCATTTT
CASTQSRTGDNQPQHF
>TRBV20-1|many|TRBJ2-5|-
TGCAGTGCCGAACAGGGTGGTTTAGAGACCCAGTACTTC
CSAEQGGLETQYF
>TRBV9|-|TRBJ1-1|-
TGTGCCAGCAGCCCCCGGGGGGGGGAGGGGACTGAAGCTTTCTTT
CASSPRGGEGTEAFF
>TRBV3-1|few|TRBJ1-1|-
TGTGCCAGCAGCCAAGTAGCCGGGGGCAGGACTGAAGCTTTCTTT
CASSQVAGGRTEAFF
>TRBV12-3/TRBV12-4|many|TRBJ1-1|-
TGTGCCAGCAGTTCCCCAGTGAACACTGAAGCTTTCTTT
CASSSPVNTEAFF
>TRBV5-1|-|TRBJ1-1|TRBD1
TGCGCCAGCAGCTCCAAACGGACAGGGAGGAACACTGAAGCTTCCTTT
CASSSKRTGRNTEASF
>TRBV30|many|TRBJ1-2|TRBD1
TGTGCCTGGAGTATGGGACAGGGGTACTATGGCTACACCTTC
CAWSMGQGYYGYTF
>TRBV13|many|TRBJ2-7|-
TGTGCCAGCAGCTTAAGACCCTACGAGCAGTACTTC
CASSLRPYEQYF
>TRBV11-2|many|TRBJ2-3|TRBD2
TGTGCCAGCAGCTTAATCGGCGGGGGGGCTAGCACAGATACGCAGTATTTT
CASSLIGGGASTDTQYF
>TRBV18|few|TRBJ1-6|-
TGTGCCAGCTCACCATACTACCGCCTGTGGAATGTAACCTATAATTCACCCCTCCACTTT
CASSPYYRLWNVTYNSPLHF
>TRBV5-1|-|TRBJ2-3|TRBD2
TGCGCCAGCTCTCAAAAGGAGGGACTAGCGTTAGATACGCAGTATTTT
CASSQKEGLALDTQYF
>TRBV2|many|TRBJ2-1|TRBD1
TGTGCCAGCAGTGTAGGGACAGGGGGCTATGAGCAGTTCTTC
CASSVGTGGYEQFF
>TRBV30|many|TRBJ2-5|-
TGTGCCTGGAAGCTCCCGGGGGCGGAGACCCAGTACTTC
CAWKLPGAETQYF
>TRBV20-1|many|TRBJ1-5|TRBD1
TGCAGTGCTAGAGTGGGGACAGTTAGCAATCAGCCCCAGCATTTT
CSARVGTVSNQPQHF
>TRBV20-1|many|TRBJ2-2|-
TGCAGTGGCGGCGGCAGCCGAGACCCCGGGGAGCTGTTTTTT
CSGGGSRDPGELFF
>TRBV13|-|TRBJ2-1|TRBD2
TGTGCCAGCAGCTTTAGTTTGGTAGCGGGGGGGTCAAATGAGCAGTTCTTC
CASSFSLVAGGSNEQFF
>TRBV2|-|TRBJ1-6|TRBD1
TGTGCCAGCAGCCGGGGACAGCTTCGGGTTTCACCCCTCCACTTT
CASSRGQLRVSPLHF
>TRBV5-1|many|TRBJ2-3|TRBD2
TGCGCCAGCATGGCGGGGGATCGCACAGATACGCAGTATTTT
CASMAGDRTDTQYF
>TRBV6-1|few|TRBJ1-5|-
TGTGCCAGCAGTGAACGAGGCAGGGGAAGGCAGCCCCAGCATTTT
CASSERGRGRQPQHF